The clone carrying this T cell receptor (beta chain) occurred a few times. What it binds is not known. These data belong to a study of T cell responses to AZD1222 COVID-19 vaccine. Study-wide results and caveats: Spike-wide coverage was observed for vaccine-associated CD4 TCRs, with dominant responses at 160-218 and 743-854. Two AZD1222 administrations were followed by greater Spike-specific TCR breadth and depth.

In germline, CDR1 is MNHEY, CDR2 SVGEGT. Trimming removed 5 bases at V and 0 bases at J, with 17 bases between. The CDR3 is 18 amino acids. Only in-frame clones appear in the TCRdb table, and some are missing; sequencing was by immunoSEQ multiplex PCR. Among about 160,000 clones listed, roughly 86% were seen once. The clonotype originates from an adult in good health. Here the sequenced sample was peripheral blood, taken on day 0 of AZD1222 vaccination. The rearrangement links TRBV6-2 or TRBV6-3 to TRBJ1-6; a weak D match, TRBD1 (5 bases). CDR3 DNA sequence: TGTGCCAGCAGTACACGGACGGGACGAAGCTCCTATAATTCACCCCTCCACTTT. This sequence encodes CASSTRTGRSSYNSPLHF.